In this sample, the clone carrying this TCR beta chain turned up once. Sequencing used immunoSEQ multiplex PCR; TCRdb keeps in-frame clones, though not all of them. The table has roughly 150,000 clones, about 80% seen once. The entry originates in a study of blood T cell repertoires in COVID-19. Study in general: Italy, Spain and the United States were the sources of the convalescent and acute COVID-19 samples. PBMCs, B-cell-depleted T cells, or T cells were the source of the cDNA or gDNA that made up the material.

The CDR3 is 13 residues long. V was cut by 10 bases and J by 4 bases, with 13 bases left in between. The TCR comes from a man between 65 and 85 years old with active or convalescent COVID-19. The sequenced sample consisted of peripheral blood. This chain uses TRBV12-3 or TRBV12-4 with TRBJ2-2, with a weak D call TRBD2 (6 bases). In nucleotides, the CDR3 is TGTGCCACTCATCAGGAGGGCACCGGGGAGCTGTTTTTT. Residues: CATHQEGTGELFF.